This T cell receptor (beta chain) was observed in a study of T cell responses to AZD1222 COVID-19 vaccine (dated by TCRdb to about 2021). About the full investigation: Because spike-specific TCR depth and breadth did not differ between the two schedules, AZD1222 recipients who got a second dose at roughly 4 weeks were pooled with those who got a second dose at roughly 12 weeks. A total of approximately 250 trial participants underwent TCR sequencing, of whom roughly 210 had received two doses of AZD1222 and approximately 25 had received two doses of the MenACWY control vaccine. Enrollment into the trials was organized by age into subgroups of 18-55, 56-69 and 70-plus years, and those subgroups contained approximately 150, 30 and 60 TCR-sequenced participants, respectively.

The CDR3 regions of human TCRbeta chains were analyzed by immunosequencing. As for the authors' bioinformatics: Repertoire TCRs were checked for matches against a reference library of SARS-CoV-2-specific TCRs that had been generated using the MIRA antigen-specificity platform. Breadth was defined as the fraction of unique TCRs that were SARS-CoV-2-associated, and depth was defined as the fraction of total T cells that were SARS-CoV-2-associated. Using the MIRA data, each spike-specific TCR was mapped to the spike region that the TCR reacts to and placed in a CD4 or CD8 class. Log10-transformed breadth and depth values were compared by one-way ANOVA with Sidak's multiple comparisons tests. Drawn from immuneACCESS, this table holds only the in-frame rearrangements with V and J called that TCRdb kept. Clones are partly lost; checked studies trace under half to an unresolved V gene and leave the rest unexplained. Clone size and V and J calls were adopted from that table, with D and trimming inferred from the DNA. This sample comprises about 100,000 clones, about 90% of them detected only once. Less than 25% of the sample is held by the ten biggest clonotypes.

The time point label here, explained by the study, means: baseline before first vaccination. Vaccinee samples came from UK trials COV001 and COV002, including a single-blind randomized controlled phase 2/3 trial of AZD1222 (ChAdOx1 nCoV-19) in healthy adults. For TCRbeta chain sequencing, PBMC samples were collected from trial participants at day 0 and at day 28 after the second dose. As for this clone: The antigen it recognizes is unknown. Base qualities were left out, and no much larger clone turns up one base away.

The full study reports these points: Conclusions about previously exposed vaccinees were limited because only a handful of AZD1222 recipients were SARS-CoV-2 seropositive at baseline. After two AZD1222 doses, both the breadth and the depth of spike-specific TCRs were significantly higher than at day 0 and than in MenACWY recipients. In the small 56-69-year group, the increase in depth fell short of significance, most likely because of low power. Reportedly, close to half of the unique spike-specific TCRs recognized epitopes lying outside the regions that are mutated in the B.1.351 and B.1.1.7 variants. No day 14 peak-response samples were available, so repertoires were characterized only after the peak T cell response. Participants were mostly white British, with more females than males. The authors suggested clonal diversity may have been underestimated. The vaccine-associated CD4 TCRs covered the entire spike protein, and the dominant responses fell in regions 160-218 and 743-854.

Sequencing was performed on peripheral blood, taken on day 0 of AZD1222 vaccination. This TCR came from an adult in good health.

The CDR3 amino acid sequence is: CASGSSYNSPLHF. The DNA sequence follows: TGCGCCAGCGGAAGCTCCTATAATTCACCCCTCCACTTT. The chain couples TRBV5-1 to TRBJ1-6, with the D gene call left open. Counted from cysteine to phenylalanine, this CDR3 has 13 amino acids. Left in the record is the CDR3 DNA by itself, 39 bases read in frame from the first base. V was cut back by 7 bases and J by 0 bases, leaving a gap of 5 bases between them. Per the germline V gene, SGHRS is the CDR1 and YFSETQ is the CDR2.